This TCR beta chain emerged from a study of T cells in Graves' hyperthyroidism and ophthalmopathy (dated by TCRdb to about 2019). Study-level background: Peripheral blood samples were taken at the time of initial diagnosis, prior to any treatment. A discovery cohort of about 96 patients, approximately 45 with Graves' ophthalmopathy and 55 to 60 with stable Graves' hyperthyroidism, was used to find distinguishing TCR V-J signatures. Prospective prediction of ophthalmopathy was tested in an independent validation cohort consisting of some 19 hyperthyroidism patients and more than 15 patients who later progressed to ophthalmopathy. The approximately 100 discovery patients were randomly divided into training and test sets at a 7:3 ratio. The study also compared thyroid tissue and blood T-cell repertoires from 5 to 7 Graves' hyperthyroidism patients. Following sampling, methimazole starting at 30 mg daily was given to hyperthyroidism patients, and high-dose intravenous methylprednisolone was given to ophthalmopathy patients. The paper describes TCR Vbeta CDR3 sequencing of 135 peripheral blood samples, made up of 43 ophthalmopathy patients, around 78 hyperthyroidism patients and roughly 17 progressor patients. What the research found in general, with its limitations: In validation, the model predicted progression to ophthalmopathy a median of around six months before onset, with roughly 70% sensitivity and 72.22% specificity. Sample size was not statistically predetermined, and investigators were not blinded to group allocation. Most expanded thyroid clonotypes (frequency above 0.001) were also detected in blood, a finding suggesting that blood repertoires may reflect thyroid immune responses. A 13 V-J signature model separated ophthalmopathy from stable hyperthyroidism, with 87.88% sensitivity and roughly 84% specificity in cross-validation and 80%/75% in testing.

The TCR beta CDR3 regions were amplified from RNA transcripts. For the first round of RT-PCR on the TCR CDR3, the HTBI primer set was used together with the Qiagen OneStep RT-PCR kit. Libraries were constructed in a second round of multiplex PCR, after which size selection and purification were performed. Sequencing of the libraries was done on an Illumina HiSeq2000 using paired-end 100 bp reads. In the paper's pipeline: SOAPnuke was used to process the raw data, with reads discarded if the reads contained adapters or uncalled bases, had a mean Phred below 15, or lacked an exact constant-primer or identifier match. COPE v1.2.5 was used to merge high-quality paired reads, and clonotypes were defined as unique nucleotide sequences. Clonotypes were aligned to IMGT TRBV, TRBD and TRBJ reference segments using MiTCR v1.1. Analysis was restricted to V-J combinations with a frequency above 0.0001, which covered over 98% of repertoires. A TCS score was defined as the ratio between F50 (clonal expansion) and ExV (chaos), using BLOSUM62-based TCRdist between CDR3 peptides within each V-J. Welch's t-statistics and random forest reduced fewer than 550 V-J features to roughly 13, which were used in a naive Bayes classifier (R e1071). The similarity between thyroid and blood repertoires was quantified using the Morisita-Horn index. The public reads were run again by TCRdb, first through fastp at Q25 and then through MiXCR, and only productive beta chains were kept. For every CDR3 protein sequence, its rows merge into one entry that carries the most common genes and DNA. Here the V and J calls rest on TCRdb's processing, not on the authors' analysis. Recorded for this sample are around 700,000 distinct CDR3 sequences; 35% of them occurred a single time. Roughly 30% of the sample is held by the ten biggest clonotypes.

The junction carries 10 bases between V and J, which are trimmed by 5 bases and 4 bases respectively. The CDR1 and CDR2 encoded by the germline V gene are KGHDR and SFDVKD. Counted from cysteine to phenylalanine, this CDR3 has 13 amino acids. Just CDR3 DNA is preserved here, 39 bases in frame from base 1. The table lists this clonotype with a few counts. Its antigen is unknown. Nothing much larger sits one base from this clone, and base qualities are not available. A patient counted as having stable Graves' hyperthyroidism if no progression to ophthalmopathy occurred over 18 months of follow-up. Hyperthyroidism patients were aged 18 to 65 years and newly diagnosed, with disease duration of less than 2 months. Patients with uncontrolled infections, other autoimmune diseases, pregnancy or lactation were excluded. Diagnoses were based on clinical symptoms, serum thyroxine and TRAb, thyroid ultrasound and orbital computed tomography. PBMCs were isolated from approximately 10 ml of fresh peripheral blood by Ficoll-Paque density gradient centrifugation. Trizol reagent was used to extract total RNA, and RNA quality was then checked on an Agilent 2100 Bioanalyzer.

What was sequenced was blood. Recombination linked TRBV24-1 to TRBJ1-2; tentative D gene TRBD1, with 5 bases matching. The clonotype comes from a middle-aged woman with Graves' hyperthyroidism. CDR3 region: CATSVGDLYGYTF. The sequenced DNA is TGTGCCACCAGTGTGGGGGACCTCTATGGCTACACCTTC.